This T cell receptor beta chain was retrieved from a study of identical twins. TCRdb reprocessed the 5' RACE reads via MiXCR and lists one record per CDR3 protein. Of a few hundred thousand distinct CDR3 sequences listed, approximately 10% are singletons. This clonotype appeared many times. Material: naive T cells sorted from blood. The sequence derives from a woman in her 50s in good health.

The CDR3 is CASSFLAGVGDTQYF. The CDR3 coding sequence is TGTGCCAGCAGTTTCCTAGCGGGAGTGGGAGATACGCAGTATTTT. This sequence joins TRBV12-3 or TRBV12-4 and TRBJ2-3, with 10 bases identical to TRBD2. V was clipped by 3 bases and J by 5 bases; unmatched bases: 5. This CDR3 comprises 15 residues.